This TCR beta chain is drawn from a study of cytomegalovirus exposure and HLA in healthy donors. PCR involved 60 Vbeta and 13 Jbeta primers. Sequencing was performed with immunoSEQ multiplex PCR; in TCRdb, only in-frame clones are kept and a portion is missing. The table shows approximately 220,000 clones, with more than 60% occurring only once. CDR3 size: 14 residues. With 3 bases clipped from V and 8 bases from J, the junction kept 6 bases outside the gene matches. Germline V CDR1 and CDR2: SGHVS, FNYEAQ. Input material: PBMCs. This TCR derives from a man aged 40-55 years in good health and CMV-seronegative. J is TRBJ1-4 and V is TRBV7-6, with 7 bases lining up with TRBD1. CDR3 in DNA: TGTGCCAGCAGCTTTGGAGGAGGGGGCGAAAAACTGTTTTTT. It yields the protein CASSFGGGGEKLFF.